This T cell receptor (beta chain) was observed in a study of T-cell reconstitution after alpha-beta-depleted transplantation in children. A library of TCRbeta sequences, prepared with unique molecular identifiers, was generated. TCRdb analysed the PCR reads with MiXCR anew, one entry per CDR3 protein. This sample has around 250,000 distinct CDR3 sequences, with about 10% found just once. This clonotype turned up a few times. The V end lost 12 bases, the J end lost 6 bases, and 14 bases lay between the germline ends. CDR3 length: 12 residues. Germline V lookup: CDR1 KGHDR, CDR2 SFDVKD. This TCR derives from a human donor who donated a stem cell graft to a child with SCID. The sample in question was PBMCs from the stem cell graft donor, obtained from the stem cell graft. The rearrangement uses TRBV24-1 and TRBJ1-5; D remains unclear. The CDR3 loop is CASICPTQPQHF. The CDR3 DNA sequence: TGTGCCTCTATTTGCCCGACTCAGCCCCAGCATTTT.